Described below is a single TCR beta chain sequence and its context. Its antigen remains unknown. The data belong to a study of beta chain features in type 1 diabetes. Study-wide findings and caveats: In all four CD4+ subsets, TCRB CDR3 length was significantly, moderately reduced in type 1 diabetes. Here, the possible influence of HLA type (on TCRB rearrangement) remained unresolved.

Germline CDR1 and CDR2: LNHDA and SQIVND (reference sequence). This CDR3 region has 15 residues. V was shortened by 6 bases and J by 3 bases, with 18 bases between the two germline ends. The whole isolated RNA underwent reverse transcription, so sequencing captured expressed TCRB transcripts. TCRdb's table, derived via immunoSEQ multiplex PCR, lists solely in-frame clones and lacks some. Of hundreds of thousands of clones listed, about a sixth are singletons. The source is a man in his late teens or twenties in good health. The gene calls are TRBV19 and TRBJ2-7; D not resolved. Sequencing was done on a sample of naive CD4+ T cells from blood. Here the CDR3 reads CASSRTQRSIYEQYF. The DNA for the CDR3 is TGTGCCAGTAGCAGGACGCAACGCTCTATCTACGAGCAGTACTTC.